This record looks at one T cell receptor (beta chain) sequence and its context. The target antigen is unknown. Germline CDR1 reads SQVTM; CDR2 reads ANQGSEA. The CDR3 consists of 15 residues. The V end was cut by 4 bases, the J end by 2 bases, with 15 bases between. These data originate in a study of naive and memory T cell subsets. Study-wide findings and caveats: In naive cells, over 85% of TCR sequences were seen only once. A few larger clonotypes appeared in naive repertoires, especially CD8, possibly memory cells re-expressing CD45RA. From naive to CM, EM and EMRA, diversity decreased and Gini increased. Clonotypes here are unpaired alpha or beta chain sequences.

Both TRBC1 and TRBC2 were covered by a beta constant-region primer of two equimolar oligonucleotides. The ligated cDNA underwent four PCR rounds using SP2 and nested alpha and beta constant-region primers. A 12-nucleotide UMI and the SP2 primer were added to the cDNA 3' end by oligonucleotide ligation. From the UMI-ligation and nested PCR reads, TCRdb called clonotypes with MiXCR, one entry per CDR3 protein. Among roughly 150,000 distinct CDR3 sequences listed, under 25% were seen once. The source material was naive CD4+ T cells from blood. The chain carries TRBV29-1 and TRBJ1-3, with a tentative D call TRBD1 (5 bases). The origin of this receptor is a human donor in good health. CDR3 amino acids: CSVVAWGAPGNTIYF. The CDR3 DNA reads TGCAGCGTTGTTGCGTGGGGCGCCCCTGGAAACACCATATATTTT. The whole variable domain, filled in from reference TRBV29-1 and TRBJ1-3, reads SAVISQKPSRDICQRGTSLTIQCQVDSQVTMMFWYRQQPGQSLTLIATANQGSEATYESGFVIDKFPISRPNLTFSTLTVSNMSPEDSSIYLCSVVAWGAPGNTIYFGEGSWLTVV.